Shown below are 31 T cell receptor beta chains from a single sample sequenced in a study of T cell responses to AZD1222 COVID-19 vaccine. Profiling relied on immunoSEQ multiplex PCR, and the TCRdb table lists in-frame clones only, not all of them. The data hold about 120,000 clones, with 92% observed a single time. The sample was peripheral blood, taken 28 days after the second AZD1222 dose. Every receptor here comes from an adult who received the AZD1222 COVID-19 vaccine.

The chain recombines TRBV28 with TRBJ2-5, with D perhaps assigned TRBD1 or TRBD2 (7 bases each). With 2 bases removed from V and 5 bases from J, the gap between germline ends came to 24 bases. The CDR3 loop spans 18 amino acids. Germline lookup yields CDR1 MDHEN and CDR2 SYDVKM. DNA of the CDR3: TGTGCCAGCAGTTTAGGTCTCGGGCTCCAGGGGGGGCTGGAGACCCAGTACTTC. Translated: CASSLGLGLQGGLETQYF.

V usage is TRBV5-1 and J usage is TRBJ2-7, with 7 nucleotides matching TRBD2. The CDR3 contains 11 residues. V gave up 5 bases and J gave up 5 bases; unmatched junction bases: 1. Germline CDR1 SGHRS, CDR2 YFSETQ. The CDR3 coding sequence is TGCGCCAGCAGACTAGCGAACGAGCAGTACTTC. This encodes CASRLANEQYF.

V gene TRBV5-8 combines with J gene TRBJ2-1; perhaps TRBD1 as D (5 bases). This CDR3 is built from 13 residues. Trimming removed 7 bases at V and 4 bases at J, with 12 bases between. Germline V gene data show CDR1 as SGHTS and CDR2 as YDEGEE. Here the CDR3 reads CASPAGLYNEQFF. CDR3 nucleotides: TGTGCCAGCCCCGCAGGGCTGTACAATGAGCAGTTCTTC.

This clone was recorded once. The chain couples TRBV9 to TRBJ2-3; the D is unclear. Trimming took 0 bases from V and 0 from J, leaving 8 bases between them. This CDR3 comprises 15 residues. CDR1 is SGDLS and CDR2 is YYNGEE in the germline V gene. The CDR3 region is CASSVGAKSTDTQYF. The CDR3 bases are TGTGCCAGCAGCGTAGGGGCTAAAAGCACAGATACGCAGTATTTT.

V is TRBV18 and J is TRBJ1-5, with 7 positions matching TRBD1. Germline trimming cut 0 bases from V and 1 base from J; bases unmatched to any gene: 3. Looked up from germline, CDR1 is KGHSH and CDR2 is LQKENI. The CDR3 length is 16 residues. The CDR3 DNA follows: TGTGCCAGCTCACCACCCGGGACAGTGAGCAATCAGCCCCAGCATTTT. This codes for CASSPPGTVSNQPQHF.

The rearrangement uses TRBV19 and TRBJ1-5; D is ambiguous. Trimming took off 4 bases at V and 7 bases at J, with 17 bases between the two ends. The germline V gene has CDR1 LNHDA and CDR2 SQIVND (reference sequence). The CDR3 extends over 15 amino acids. The CDR3 region has the DNA TGTGCCAGTAGTACTCAGGCCCGAAACGGGCAGCCCCAGCATTTT. Its protein is CASSTQARNGQPQHF. Full variable domain (rest looked up from reference TRBV19 and TRBJ1-5): DGGITQSPKYLFRKEGQNVTLSCEQNLNHDAMYWYRQDPGQGLRLIYYSQIVNDFQKGDIAEGYSVSREKKESFPLTVTSAQKNPTAFYLCASSTQARNGQPQHFGDGTRLSIL.

This clone has more than one count but fewer than ten. The chain couples TRBV4-1 to TRBJ2-1; TRBD2 aligns across 8 bases. Germline V lookup: CDR1 MGHRA, CDR2 YSYEKL. V lost 1 base to trimming and J lost 7 bases; unmatched junction nucleotides: 3. The CDR3 loop spans 14 amino acids. CDR3 protein: CASSQGLALNEQFF. The CDR3 nucleotides read TGCGCCAGCAGCCAAGGACTAGCGTTGAATGAGCAGTTCTTC.

The chain couples TRBV12-5 to TRBJ1-1, with 7 bases fitting TRBD1. The CDR3 has 16 residues. Germline V gene sequence: CDR1 LGHNT, CDR2 FRNRAP. V shed 5 bases, J shed 0 bases, and the junction held 9 bases outside the gene matches. The CDR3 DNA is TGTGCTAGTGGTCTTAGACAGGGTTCTCTGAACACTGAAGCTTTCTTT. It is translated as CASGLRQGSLNTEAFF.

The rearrangement uses TRBV15 and TRBJ2-4, with 7 bases aligning to TRBD1. The CDR3 extends over 13 amino acids. From germline, CDR1 is LNHNV and CDR2 YYDKDF (reference sequence). Trimming removed 1 base from V and 9 bases from J; junction bases left unmatched: 3. The CDR3: CATSRGQGAIQYF. Written as DNA, the CDR3 is TGTGCCACCAGCAGAGGACAGGGTGCCATTCAGTACTTC.

Here the CDR3 reads CATTQGRGQPQHF. CDR3 DNA: TGTGCCACCACTCAGGGCAGAGGGCAGCCCCAGCATTTT. V and J are TRBV6-5 and TRBJ1-5; D is perhaps TRBD1 (5 bases). Trimming stripped 10 bases from V and 7 bases from J, with 17 bases between. Per the germline V gene, CDR1 is MNHEY and CDR2 is SVGAGI. This CDR3 has 13 amino acids.

About this clone: A junction end diverges from the germline sequence, so it may reflect a read error. This rearrangement joins TRBV7-7 to TRBJ2-1, with D unclear. The CDR3 runs to 17 residues. Germline lookup yields CDR1 SSHAT and CDR2 FNYEAQ (reference sequence). CDR3 amino acids: CASSFGPLVDLHNEQFF. CDR3 sequence (DNA): TGTGCTAGCAGCTTTGGACCCCTAGTAGACCTACACAATGAGCAGTTCTTC.

The sample holds one count of this clone. The rearrangement links TRBV4-2 to TRBJ1-6; 9 bases are a match to TRBD1. The V gene's germline CDR1 is LGHNA and CDR2 YNFKEQ. The trim removed 4 bases at V and 9 bases at J, leaving 7 bases unmatched. The CDR3 has 15 residues. This CDR3 reads CASSPINRGLSPLHF. The CDR3 nucleotides read TGTGCCAGCAGCCCTATTAACAGGGGGCTTTCACCCCTCCACTTT.

The rearrangement links TRBV19 to TRBJ2-1; TRBD2 is a possible D gene (5 bases). This CDR3 comprises 14 residues. Germline V gene lookup returns CDR1 LNHDA and CDR2 SQIVND (reference sequence). V was pared by 7 bases and J by 4 bases, with 14 bases between. The CDR3 spells CASTRRNLYNEQFF. CDR3 sequence (DNA): TGTGCCAGTACTCGGAGGAACCTGTACAATGAGCAGTTCTTC. The full variable domain, completed using reference TRBV19 and TRBJ2-1, is DGGITQSPKYLFRKEGQNVTLSCEQNLNHDAMYWYRQDPGQGLRLIYYSQIVNDFQKGDIAEGYSVSREKKESFPLTVTSAQKNPTAFYLCASTRRNLYNEQFFGPGTRLTVL.

The V gene is TRBV7-9, the J gene TRBJ2-1; D unclear. The CDR3 runs to 14 residues. V dropped 2 bases and J dropped 8 bases, with 13 bases sitting between them. The germline V gene has CDR1 SEHNR and CDR2 FQNEAQ (reference sequence). CDR3 residues: CASSLIQVPDEQFF. The CDR3 DNA is TGTGCCAGCAGCTTAATCCAAGTCCCGGATGAGCAGTTCTTC.

The gene calls are TRBV6-1 and TRBJ1-4; no firm D call. The germline CDR1 and CDR2 sequences are MNHNS and SASEGT. The V end was cut by 3 bases, the J end by 0 bases, with 5 bases between. The CDR3 runs 14 residues. CDR3 region: CASSDGSTNEKLFF. Here the CDR3 DNA reads TGTGCCAGCAGTGACGGCTCAACTAATGAAAAACTGTTTTTT.

The chain has TRBV10-3 and TRBJ2-4, with 11 bases that match TRBD2. The germline V gene has CDR1 ENHRY and CDR2 SYGVKD. J was trimmed by 2 bases and V by 10 bases; bases with no gene match: 4. This CDR3 spans 14 amino acids. In DNA, the CDR3 is TGTGCCACCATAGCGGGAGGGACCAAAAACATTCAGTACTTC. This sequence encodes CATIAGGTKNIQYF.

V usage is TRBV12-1 and J usage is TRBJ2-7; whether TRBD1, the table's D call, matches the DNA was not checked. TRBV12-1 is reported as a pseudogene. This CDR3 is built from 13 residues. CDR3 residues: CASSSDRKNEQYF. CDR3 DNA: TGTGCCAGCAGCTCGGACAGGAAAAACGAGCAGTACTTC.

The chain is built from TRBV10-3 and TRBJ2-3; D unresolved. V was pared by 4 bases and J by 3 bases, with 11 bases between. This CDR3 contains 14 residues. From germline, CDR1 is ENHRY and CDR2 SYGVKD. The CDR3: CAISGWRSTDTQYF. The CDR3, as DNA: TGTGCCATCAGTGGATGGCGGTCTACAGATACGCAGTATTTT.

The chain recombines TRBV4-1 with TRBJ2-2; 12 bases agree with TRBD2. The CDR3 extends over 18 amino acids. CDR1 is MGHRA and CDR2 is YSYEKL in the germline V gene. J gave up 6 bases and V 3 bases, and 11 bases lay outside the gene matches. Here the CDR3 DNA reads TGCGCCAGCAGCCACCTCCTACTAGCGGGGGGCAGGGCCGGGGAGCTGTTTTTT. Its protein is CASSHLLLAGGRAGELFF.

The V call is TRBV5-1, the J call TRBJ2-7; D is ambiguous. With 2 bases removed from V and 5 bases from J, the gap between germline ends came to 17 bases. Germline lookup yields CDR1 SGHRS and CDR2 YFSETQ. The CDR3 is 15 amino acids. The CDR3: CASSLAPSQLNEQYF. CDR3 sequence (DNA): TGCGCCAGCAGCTTAGCCCCCTCCCAACTGAACGAGCAGTACTTC.

This clone was observed a single time. The chain links TRBV19 to TRBJ1-2; D is perhaps TRBD1 (6 bases). This CDR3 spans 15 amino acids. Trimming took 3 bases from V and 5 from J, leaving 16 bases between them. Germline CDR1 is LNHDA and CDR2 is SQIVND (reference sequence). CDR3 coding DNA: TGTGCCAGTAGTATCAACGACAGGCGCGGGTATGGCTACACCTTC. Translated, it gives CASSINDRRGYGYTF.

The chain carries TRBV27 and TRBJ1-2; D remains unclear. The CDR3 consists of 14 residues. Per germline, CDR1 MNHEY and CDR2 SMNVEV (reference sequence). Trimming left V 5 bases short and J 3 bases short, with 13 bases between. The CDR3 DNA follows: TGTGCCAGCAGTCTGCTGGGCGAGGACTATGGCTACACCTTC. The encoded protein is CASSLLGEDYGYTF.

V usage is TRBV18 and J usage is TRBJ2-1; D may be TRBD1 or TRBD2 (5 bases each). Trimming left V 1 base short and J 3 bases short, with 10 bases between. Germline V lookup: CDR1 KGHSH, CDR2 LQKENI. CDR3 length: 15 residues. CDR3 DNA sequence: TGTGCCAGCTCACCACTAGGGACGGACTACAATGAGCAGTTCTTC. Protein product: CASSPLGTDYNEQFF.

The chain uses TRBV5-8 and TRBJ1-5; no firm D call. The germline V gene encodes CDR1 SGHTS and CDR2 YDEGEE. The CDR3 has 15 residues. V shed 0 bases and J shed 0 bases, with 7 bases lying between them. The CDR3 spells CASSLGQYSNQPQHF. CDR3 sequence (DNA): TGTGCCAGCAGCTTGGGTCAATATAGCAATCAGCCCCAGCATTTT.

The V gene is TRBV11-2, the J gene TRBJ1-2; D unclear. The CDR3 totals 13 residues. Trimming cost V 5 bases and J 3 bases, with 10 bases left between them. Germline V gene lookup returns CDR1 SGHAT and CDR2 FQNNGV. In nucleotides, the CDR3 is TGTGCCAGCAGCCCAGAACTATACTATGGCTACACCTTC. As protein: CASSPELYYGYTF.

The rearrangement links TRBV25-1 to TRBJ1-3; D might be TRBD1 (6 bases). Germline V lookup: CDR1 MGHDK, CDR2 SYGVNS. The CDR3 spans 18 residues. Trimming removed 2 bases at V and 0 bases at J, with 17 bases between. In nucleotides, the CDR3 is TGTGCCAGCAGTGAAATAGCGCGGGGGCCCTACTCTGGAAACACCATATATTTT. This gives the protein CASSEIARGPYSGNTIYF.

V and J are TRBV3-1 (or the pseudogene TRBV3-2) and TRBJ1-2, with 10 positions matching TRBD1. Trimming cost V 6 bases and J 7 bases; bases outside gene matches: 8. This CDR3 region has 14 residues. CDR1 and CDR2 (germline): LGHDT, YNNKEL (reference sequence). The CDR3 sequence: CASSLTGGESGYTF. The CDR3 nucleotides read TGTGCCAGCAGTTTGACAGGGGGCGAATCTGGCTACACCTTC.

This clone was counted once. The genes are TRBV4-2 and TRBJ1-2; no clear D gene. The CDR3 extends over 15 amino acids. CDR1 is LGHNA, CDR2 YNFKEQ, per germline. V shed 4 bases and J shed 0 bases, with 12 bases lying between them. The CDR3 reads CASSRLTDANYGYTF. The CDR3 bases are TGTGCCAGCAGCCGCCTCACAGATGCTAACTATGGCTACACCTTC.

The V and J genes are TRBV7-2 and TRBJ1-2; the D gene is possibly TRBD1 (6 bases). Trimming left V 1 base short and J 4 bases short, with 16 bases between. Germline V lookup: CDR1 SGHTA, CDR2 FQGNSA. The CDR3 is 16 amino acids. DNA for the CDR3: TGTGCCAGCAGCTTAGGAGGGGAGCGGACAGTCTATGGCTACACCTTC. Translated, it gives CASSLGGERTVYGYTF.

The chain has TRBV7-2 and TRBJ1-1, with D unresolved. CDR3 length: 15 residues. The germline V and J ends were trimmed by 2 bases and 0 bases, with 10 bases remaining between them. Looked up from germline, CDR1 is SGHTA and CDR2 is FQGNSA. The CDR3 DNA follows: TGTGCCAGCAGCTTACTTGGAGCGATGAACACTGAAGCTTTCTTT. This sequence encodes CASSLLGAMNTEAFF. The full variable domain, its missing parts supplied by reference TRBV7-2 and TRBJ1-1, is GAGVSQSPSNKVTEKGKDVELRCDPISGHTALYWYRQSLGQGLEFLIYFQGNSAPDKSGLPSDRFSAERTGGSVSTLTIQRTQQEDSAVYLCASSLLGAMNTEAFFGQGTRLTVV.

The CDR3 sequence: CASSGVLYTGELFF. In DNA form, the CDR3 reads TGTGCCAGCTCAGGGGTTTTGTACACCGGGGAGCTGTTTTTT. This chain joins TRBV18 and TRBJ2-2, with D unclear. Germline V gene data show CDR1 as KGHSH and CDR2 as LQKENI. The length of the CDR3 is 14 residues. The V and J ends lost 5 bases and 3 bases respectively, with 10 bases between them. Full variable domain (missing parts from reference TRBV18 and TRBJ2-2): NAGVMQNPRHLVRRRGQEARLRCSPMKGHSHVYWYRQLPEEGLKFMVYLQKENIIDESGMPKERFSAEFPKEGPSILRIQQVVRGDSAAYFCASSGVLYTGELFFGEGSRLTVL.